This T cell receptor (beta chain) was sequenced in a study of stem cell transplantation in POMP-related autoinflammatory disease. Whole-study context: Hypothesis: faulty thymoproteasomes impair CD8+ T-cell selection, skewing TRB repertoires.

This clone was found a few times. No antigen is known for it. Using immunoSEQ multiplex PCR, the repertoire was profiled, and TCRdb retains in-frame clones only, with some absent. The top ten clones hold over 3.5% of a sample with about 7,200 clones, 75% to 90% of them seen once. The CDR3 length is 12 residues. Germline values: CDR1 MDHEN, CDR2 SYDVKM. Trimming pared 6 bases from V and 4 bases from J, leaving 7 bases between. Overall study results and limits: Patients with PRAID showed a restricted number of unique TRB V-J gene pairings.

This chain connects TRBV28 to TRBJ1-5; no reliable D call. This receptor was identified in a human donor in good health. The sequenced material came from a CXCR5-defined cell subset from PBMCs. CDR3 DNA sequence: TGTGCCAGCAGACCGCTAAATCAGCCCCAGCATTTT. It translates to CASRPLNQPQHF. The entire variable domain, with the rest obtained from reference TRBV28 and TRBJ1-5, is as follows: DVKVTQSSRYLVKRTGEKVFLECVQDMDHENMFWYRQDPGLGLRLIYFSYDVKMKEKGDIPEGYSVSREKKERFSLILESASTNQTSMYLCASRPLNQPQHFGDGTRLSIL.